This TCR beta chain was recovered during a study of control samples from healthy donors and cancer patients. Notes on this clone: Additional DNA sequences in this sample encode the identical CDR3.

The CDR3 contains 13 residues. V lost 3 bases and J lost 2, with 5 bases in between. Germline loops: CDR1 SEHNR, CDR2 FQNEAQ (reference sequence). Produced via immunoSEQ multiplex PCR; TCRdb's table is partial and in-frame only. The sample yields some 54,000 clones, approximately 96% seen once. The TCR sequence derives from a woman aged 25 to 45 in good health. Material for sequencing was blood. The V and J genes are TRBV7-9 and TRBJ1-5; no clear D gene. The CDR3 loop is CASSFGGNQPQHF. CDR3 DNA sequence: TGTGCCAGCAGCTTCGGGGGCAATCAGCCCCAGCATTTT.